The clone carrying this T cell receptor beta chain was detected only a few times. What it recognizes is unknown. The sample is drawn from a study of T cells after yellow fever vaccination. The ends were cut back, 4 bases at V and 7 bases at J, with 10 bases in the middle. Germline V CDR1 and CDR2: DFQATT, SNEGSKA (reference sequence). The CDR3 sequence is 12 residues long. Study results and caveats: Post-booster reappearance was seen for most primary-vaccination clones (about 96% CD4, 75% to 90% CD8).

TCRdb recomputed calls from the 5' RACE reads with MiXCR, one row per CDR3 protein. The sample shows under 250,000 distinct CDR3 sequences, 6% to 7.5% of them seen only once. The chain combines TRBV20-1 with TRBJ1-4; D is uncertain. The input for sequencing was CD4+ T cells sorted from PBMCs, taken 15 days after the yellow fever booster vaccination. This receptor was identified in a man aged 25-40 years who received the YFV17D yellow fever vaccine. The CDR3 loop reads CSAKGSGEKLFF. Written as DNA, the CDR3 is TGCAGTGCTAAGGGTAGTGGTGAAAAACTGTTTTTT.